This TCR beta chain was captured by sequencing in a study of T cell responses to AZD1222 COVID-19 vaccine. Overall study findings and caveats: After two AZD1222 doses, spike-specific TCR breadth and depth rose versus day 0. CD4 TCRs associated with vaccination spanned spike, dominating at 160-218 and 743-854.

TCRdb keeps only in-frame clones here, not all; method: immunoSEQ multiplex PCR. The sample has about 82,000 clones, approximately 85% seen once. Germline V gene lookup returns CDR1 LNHDA and CDR2 SQIVND (reference sequence). V was trimmed by 2 bases and J by 2 bases, leaving 11 bases between them. The CDR3 is 15 amino acids. A note on this clone: Its cognate antigen is unknown.

The chain links TRBV19 to TRBJ2-3; no definite D call. The sequences come from peripheral blood, collected 28 days after the second AZD1222 dose. The sequence came from an adult who received the AZD1222 COVID-19 vaccine. The CDR3 bases are TGTGCCAGTAGTATACGGACGCTTTCCACAGATACGCAGTATTTT. Amino acid sequence: CASSIRTLSTDTQYF.